This T cell receptor (beta chain) was sequenced in a study of early T cells in non-severe SARS-CoV-2 infection. Study-wide context: Sequencing of unsorted whole blood was done on bulk RNA, leaving chains unpaired.

Researchers attached unique molecular identifiers to individual cDNA molecules. Each CDR3 protein is one row after TCRdb ran MiXCR on the 5' RACE reads. The sample holds 65,000 to 95,000 distinct CDR3 sequences; less than 15% are singletons and the top ten take around 15%. The CDR3 is 13 residues long. V lost 5 bases and J lost 10, with 17 bases in between. The germline V gene has CDR1 SGHTA and CDR2 FQGNSA. This clonotype came up a few times. The chain employs TRBV7-2 and TRBJ1-1, with unresolved D. Material: whole blood, obtained at baseline. The sequence was collected from an adult who was a healthcare worker with PCR-confirmed SARS-CoV-2 infection or an uninfected control (not recorded which). The donor label of this sample is uncertain. The CDR3 protein is CASSTDLTGVAFF. CDR3 coding DNA: TGTGCCAGCAGCACAGACCTGACTGGGGTAGCTTTCTTT. The full variable domain, its missing parts supplied by reference TRBV7-2 and TRBJ1-1, is GAGVSQSPSNKVTEKGKDVELRCDPISGHTALYWYRQSLGQGLEFLIYFQGNSAPDKSGLPSDRFSAERTGGSVSTLTIQRTQQEDSAVYLCASSTDLTGVAFFGQGTRLTVV.